The present entry profiles one TCR beta chain with its context. The study assigned cohorts using participant-reported clinical history. TCRdb keeps only in-frame clones here, not all; method: immunoSEQ multiplex PCR. The sample lists about 210,000 clones; over 80% were seen once. This entry is derived from a study of blood T cell repertoires in COVID-19. V was cut by 5 bases and J by 0 bases, with 13 bases left in between. The length of the CDR3 is 15 residues. In germline, CDR1 is SGHVS, CDR2 FQNEAQ. What was sequenced was PBMCs or T cells enriched from blood (not recorded which). This sequence joins TRBV7-8 and TRBJ1-1, with D possibly TRBD1 on 5 matching bases. This sequence originates from a young man with acute COVID-19. The DNA for the CDR3 is TGTGCCAGCAGCCCCGGGGCGGGAATGAACACTGAAGCTTTCTTT. Protein product: CASSPGAGMNTEAFF.